This is a list of T cell receptor beta chains from one sample in a study of OX40 agonist ivuxolimab in advanced cancers. The assay was immunoSEQ multiplex PCR, and TCRdb's table has in-frame clones only and misses some. The sample lists 95,000 to 150,000 clones, around 93% occurring once. Sample: CD4+ or CD8+ T cells sorted from blood, taken in a trial of the OX40 agonist ivuxolimab. The receptors were gathered from an adult with an advanced solid tumor such as melanoma, head and neck, liver or kidney cancer. The CDR3 runs from the conserved cysteine through the conserved F or W. The D gene is left open where the match is weak. The size entry is marked missing in some rows and otherwise reads once, few, many or a size class.

v_gene: TRBV30
abundance: NA
j_gene: TRBJ1-6
d_gene: NA
CDR3aa: CAWSVETVSPLHF
CDR3nt: TGTGCCTGGAGTGTAGAGACAGTTTCACCCCTCCACTTT

v_gene: TRBV6-5
abundance: NA
j_gene: TRBJ1-1
d_gene: NA
CDR3aa: CASSYSVDREAFF
CDR3nt: TGTGCCAGCAGTTACTCCGTCGACCGTGAAGCTTTCTTT

v_gene: TRBV7-9
abundance: few
j_gene: TRBJ2-7
d_gene: NA
CDR3aa: CASSLVSYEQYF
CDR3nt: TGTGCCAGCAGCCTAGTCTCCTACGAGCAGTACTTC

v_gene: TRBV21-1
abundance: NA
j_gene: TRBJ1-4
d_gene: NA
CDR3aa: CASSKGAGGRGEKLFF
CDR3nt: TGTGCCAGCAGCAAGGGGGCAGGGGGCCGGGGTGAAAAACTGTTTTTT

v_gene: TRBV30
abundance: once
j_gene: TRBJ1-3
d_gene: TRBD1
CDR3aa: CAWRPGTAGNTIYF
CDR3nt: TGTGCCTGGAGGCCGGGGACAGCTGGAAACACCATATATTTT

v_gene: TRBV5-1
abundance: NA
j_gene: TRBJ1-4
d_gene: TRBD1
CDR3aa: CASSGQAGGEKLFF
CDR3nt: TGCGCCAGCAGCGGACAGGCGGGGGGTGAAAAACTGTTTTTT

v_gene: TRBV12-5
abundance: NA
j_gene: TRBJ2-5
d_gene: TRBD2
CDR3aa: CASGLGLTSNRYIETQYF
CDR3nt: TGTGCTAGTGGTTTGGGACTGACTAGCAACAGATATATAGAGACCCAGTACTTC

v_gene: TRBV5-4
abundance: NA
j_gene: TRBJ2-3
d_gene: NA
CDR3aa: CASSSGSQISTDTQYF
CDR3nt: TGTGCCAGCAGCTCCGGAAGTCAGATTAGCACAGATACGCAGTATTTT

v_gene: TRBV14
abundance: NA
j_gene: TRBJ2-2
d_gene: NA
CDR3aa: CASSQVTSGELFF
CDR3nt: TGTGCCAGCAGCCAAGTGACTTCCGGGGAGCTGTTTTTT

v_gene: TRBV29-1
abundance: NA
j_gene: TRBJ2-7
d_gene: TRBD1
CDR3aa: CSGGDRFYEQYF
CDR3nt: TGCAGCGGTGGGGACAGATTCTACGAGCAGTACTTC

v_gene: TRBV30
abundance: NA
j_gene: TRBJ1-6
d_gene: NA
CDR3aa: CAWSIPPLSPLHF
CDR3nt: TGTGCCTGGAGTATCCCCCCCCTGTCACCCCTCCACTTT

v_gene: TRBV11-2
abundance: NA
j_gene: TRBJ2-1
d_gene: TRBD2
CDR3aa: CASSLVPSGGANEQFF
CDR3nt: TGTGCCAGCAGCTTAGTTCCTAGCGGGGGGGCCAATGAGCAGTTCTTC

v_gene: TRBV28
abundance: NA
j_gene: TRBJ1-1
d_gene: NA
CDR3aa: CASKAETPGTEAFF
CDR3nt: TGTGCCAGCAAGGCTGAAACCCCTGGCACTGAAGCTTTCTTT

v_gene: TRBV19
abundance: NA
j_gene: TRBJ2-7
d_gene: TRBD1
CDR3aa: CASSVGQGGEQYF
CDR3nt: TGTGCCAGTAGTGTCGGACAGGGTGGCGAGCAGTACTTC

v_gene: TRBV5-4
abundance: NA
j_gene: TRBJ2-5
d_gene: TRBD1
CDR3aa: CASSMGQQETQYF
CDR3nt: TGTGCCAGCAGCATGGGACAGCAAGAGACCCAGTACTTC

v_gene: TRBV7-2
abundance: NA
j_gene: TRBJ2-5
d_gene: TRBD1
CDR3aa: CASSSDGTGQETQYF
CDR3nt: TGTGCCAGCAGCTCGGACGGGACAGGCCAAGAGACCCAGTACTTC

v_gene: TRBV27
abundance: NA
j_gene: TRBJ2-2
d_gene: NA
CDR3aa: CASSSAGGGTGELFF
CDR3nt: TGTGCCAGCAGTTCTGCGGGCGGAGGCACCGGGGAGCTGTTTTTT

v_gene: TRBV9
abundance: NA
j_gene: TRBJ2-5
d_gene: NA
CDR3aa: CASSPRVSRETQYF
CDR3nt: TGTGCCAGCAGCCCCCGGGTTAGTCGGGAGACCCAGTACTTC

v_gene: TRBV2
abundance: NA
j_gene: TRBJ2-5
d_gene: TRBD2
CDR3aa: CASSPGLAGRQTQYF
CDR3nt: TGTGCCAGCAGTCCGGGACTAGCGGGAAGGCAGACCCAGTACTTC

v_gene: TRBV28
abundance: NA
j_gene: TRBJ2-7
d_gene: NA
CDR3aa: CASNGGLAESYEQYF
CDR3nt: TGTGCCAGTAACGGTGGGCTGGCAGAATCCTACGAGCAGTACTTC

v_gene: TRBV14
abundance: NA
j_gene: TRBJ2-2
d_gene: NA
CDR3aa: CASSRFSLLVGTGELFF
CDR3nt: TGTGCCAGCAGTCGTTTTAGCTTACTAGTGGGCACCGGGGAGCTGTTTTTT

v_gene: TRBV7-2
abundance: NA
j_gene: TRBJ2-2
d_gene: NA
CDR3aa: CASSLVGQGILAMTGELFF
CDR3nt: TGTGCCAGCAGCTTAGTCGGGCAGGGAATCTTGGCGATGACCGGGGAGCTGTTTTTT

v_gene: TRBV4-2
abundance: NA
j_gene: TRBJ2-2
d_gene: NA
CDR3aa: CASSLHLAAANTGELFF
CDR3nt: TGTGCCAGCAGCCTCCACTTAGCGGCCGCGAACACCGGGGAGCTGTTTTTT

v_gene: TRBV5-1
abundance: NA
j_gene: TRBJ2-1
d_gene: NA
CDR3aa: CASSLERNEQFF
CDR3nt: TGCGCCAGCAGCTTGGAAAGGAATGAGCAGTTCTTC

v_gene: TRBV11-2
abundance: NA
j_gene: TRBJ1-3
d_gene: NA
CDR3aa: CASSLGPPGNTIYF
CDR3nt: TGTGCCAGCAGCTTAGGGCCGCCTGGAAACACCATATATTTT

v_gene: TRBV7-3
abundance: NA
j_gene: TRBJ2-1
d_gene: NA
CDR3aa: CASSLKLLHGNEQFF
CDR3nt: TGTGCCAGCAGCTTAAAGCTTCTACATGGCAATGAGCAGTTCTTC

v_gene: TRBV2
abundance: NA
j_gene: TRBJ2-1
d_gene: NA
CDR3aa: CASRKDYTLSNEQFF
CDR3nt: TGTGCCAGCCGGAAAGACTACACTTTAAGCAATGAGCAGTTCTTC

v_gene: TRBV5-8
abundance: NA
j_gene: TRBJ1-2
d_gene: NA
CDR3aa: CASSYTPNYGYTF
CDR3nt: TGTGCCAGCAGCTATACACCAAACTATGGCTACACCTTC

v_gene: TRBV6-1
abundance: NA
j_gene: TRBJ1-2
d_gene: TRBD1
CDR3aa: CASSERQGAYWNYGYTF
CDR3nt: TGTGCCAGCAGTGAAAGGCAGGGGGCGTATTGGAACTATGGCTACACCTTC

v_gene: TRBV30
abundance: once
j_gene: TRBJ1-1
d_gene: TRBD1
CDR3aa: CAWRGQGSFMNTEAFF
CDR3nt: TGTGCCTGGAGGGGACAGGGATCATTCATGAACACTGAAGCTTTCTTT

v_gene: TRBV5-1
abundance: NA
j_gene: TRBJ2-1
d_gene: TRBD1
CDR3aa: CASSSRQGAHEQFF
CDR3nt: TGCGCCAGCAGCTCCCGACAGGGGGCACATGAGCAGTTCTTC

v_gene: TRBV28
abundance: NA
j_gene: TRBJ1-5
d_gene: TRBD1
CDR3aa: CASSLSRTGPRNQPQHF
CDR3nt: TGTGCCAGCAGTTTATCTCGGACAGGGCCCCGCAATCAGCCCCAGCATTTT

v_gene: TRBV28
abundance: NA
j_gene: TRBJ2-3
d_gene: TRBD2
CDR3aa: CASSEDSGGTDTQYF
CDR3nt: TGTGCCAGCAGTGAAGATAGCGGGGGCACAGATACGCAGTATTTT

v_gene: TRBV6-5
abundance: NA
j_gene: TRBJ1-2
d_gene: TRBD1
CDR3aa: CASKEDRGRPYGYTF
CDR3nt: TGTGCCAGCAAGGAGGACAGGGGAAGACCCTATGGCTACACCTTC

v_gene: TRBV5-1
abundance: NA
j_gene: TRBJ1-1
d_gene: NA
CDR3aa: CASSLESGSTEAFF
CDR3nt: TGCGCCAGCAGCTTGGAGTCAGGGAGCACTGAAGCTTTCTTT

v_gene: TRBV6-6
abundance: NA
j_gene: TRBJ2-2
d_gene: NA
CDR3aa: CASRGITAGELFF
CDR3nt: TGTGCCAGCAGGGGAATTACGGCCGGGGAGCTGTTTTTT

v_gene: TRBV6-5
abundance: NA
j_gene: TRBJ1-2
d_gene: NA
CDR3aa: CASSYAGYGYTF
CDR3nt: TGTGCCAGCAGTTACGCAGGCTATGGCTACACCTTC

v_gene: TRBV28
abundance: NA
j_gene: TRBJ1-1
d_gene: TRBD1
CDR3aa: CASSSTRDRGRAEAFF
CDR3nt: TGTGCCAGCAGTTCAACCCGGGACAGGGGGCGGGCTGAAGCTTTCTTT

v_gene: TRBV6-1
abundance: NA
j_gene: TRBJ2-5
d_gene: TRBD2
CDR3aa: CASSGQTSGRETQYF
CDR3nt: TGTGCCAGCAGTGGACAAACTAGCGGGAGAGAGACCCAGTACTTC

v_gene: TRBV6-1
abundance: NA
j_gene: TRBJ1-5
d_gene: TRBD1
CDR3aa: CASGFNRGSNQPQHF
CDR3nt: TGTGCCAGCGGCTTTAACAGGGGGTCGAATCAGCCCCAGCATTTT

v_gene: TRBV28
abundance: NA
j_gene: TRBJ1-1
d_gene: NA
CDR3aa: CASILRDTEAFF
CDR3nt: TGTGCCAGCATCTTACGTGACACTGAAGCTTTCTTT

v_gene: TRBV28
abundance: NA
j_gene: TRBJ1-3
d_gene: NA
CDR3aa: CASRLSSWGNTIYF
CDR3nt: TGTGCCAGCAGGTTATCCAGTTGGGGAAACACCATATATTTT

v_gene: TRBV19
abundance: NA
j_gene: TRBJ1-3
d_gene: NA
CDR3aa: CASSIRDSLSGNTIYF
CDR3nt: TGTGCCAGTAGTATTCGCGACAGTCTCTCTGGAAACACCATATATTTT

v_gene: TRBV4-3
abundance: NA
j_gene: TRBJ2-4
d_gene: NA
CDR3aa: CASSQDWGPGLLAKNIQYF
CDR3nt: TGCGCCAGCAGCCAAGATTGGGGCCCGGGGCTTCTAGCCAAAAACATTCAGTACTTC

v_gene: TRBV6-5
abundance: once
j_gene: TRBJ2-7
d_gene: TRBD1
CDR3aa: CASSPAAGGIYEQYF
CDR3nt: TGTGCCAGCAGTCCCGCGGCAGGGGGTATATACGAGCAGTACTTC

v_gene: TRBV9
abundance: NA
j_gene: TRBJ2-1
d_gene: TRBD2
CDR3aa: CASSATWGLGNEQFF
CDR3nt: TGTGCCAGCAGCGCCACCTGGGGACTAGGCAATGAGCAGTTCTTC

v_gene: TRBV4-1
abundance: NA
j_gene: TRBJ1-6
d_gene: TRBD1
CDR3aa: CASSQHSGGASNSPLHF
CDR3nt: TGCGCCAGCAGCCAACACTCAGGGGGCGCATCTAATTCACCCCTCCACTTT

v_gene: TRBV11-3
abundance: NA
j_gene: TRBJ2-2
d_gene: TRBD1
CDR3aa: CASSLEGSWDRNTGELFF
CDR3nt: TGTGCCAGCAGCTTAGAGGGCTCGTGGGACAGGAACACCGGGGAGCTGTTTTTT

v_gene: TRBV6-1
abundance: NA
j_gene: TRBJ1-2
d_gene: NA
CDR3aa: CASSEVSPTGYTF
CDR3nt: TGTGCCAGCAGTGAAGTTTCCCCGACGGGCTACACCTTC